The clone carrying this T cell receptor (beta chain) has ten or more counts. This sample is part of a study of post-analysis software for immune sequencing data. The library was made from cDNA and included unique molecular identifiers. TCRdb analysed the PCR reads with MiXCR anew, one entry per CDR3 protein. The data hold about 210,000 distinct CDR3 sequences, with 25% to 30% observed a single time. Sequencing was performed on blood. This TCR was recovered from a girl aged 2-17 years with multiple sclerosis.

The DNA for the CDR3 is TGCAGTGCTGAACCAGGGCGGGGGAAGACAGATACGCAGTATTTT. Its translation is CSAEPGRGKTDTQYF. This chain connects TRBV20-1 to TRBJ2-3; 7 bases map to TRBD2. V shed 5 bases and J 3 bases; nucleotides not matched to a gene: 11. From germline, CDR1 is DFQATT and CDR2 SNEGSKA (reference sequence). The CDR3 is 15 residues long.